Following are 13 T cell receptor beta chains from one sample sequenced in a study of Tregs in tolerant kidney transplant recipients. Measured with immunoSEQ multiplex PCR; TCRdb has only the in-frame clones, and not every one. This repertoire includes about 2,000 clones. These receptors' antigens are unknown. CFSE-labeled recipient PBMCs were cultured more than 5 days with irradiated graft donor PBMCs, then FACS-sorted. The sequencing here drew on CD8+ T cells from blood cultured with allogeneic cells, taken before the transplant. These receptors all come from a human patient who received a combined kidney and bone marrow transplant.

Remarks on this clone: The read ends 3 residues before the CDR3 terminus; that terminus is restored from the germline J gene. This chain links TRBV6-1 with TRBJ1-2; D is perhaps TRBD1 (5 bases). The CDR3 totals 15 residues. Per germline, CDR1 MNHNS and CDR2 SASEGT. Deletions cut 2 bases from V and 6 bases from J, with 16 bases between. CDR3 DNA, as far as it was read: TGTGCCAGCAGTGAAAGGTCTTGGGGGGGAAATGGC. Protein product: CASSERSWGGNG. The whole CDR3 reads CASSERSWGGNGYTF.

Comments on this clone: The missing CDR3 end, 3 residues past where the read stops, is filled in from the germline J gene. This chain joins TRBV13 and TRBJ2-1; 9 nucleotides agree with TRBD2. The CDR3 loop spans 16 amino acids. V was clipped by 5 bases and J by 0 bases; unmatched bases: 5. The germline CDR1 and CDR2 sequences are PRHDT and FYEKMQ (reference sequence). The CDR3 DNA, read in part, is TGTGCCAGCAGCCCCGATAGCGGGAGCTCCTACAATGAG. Translated: CASSPDSGSSYNE. The whole CDR3 is CASSPDSGSSYNEQFF.

As concerns this clone: Sequencing ends 3 residues short of the CDR3 end; the germline J gene provides the rest. This chain links TRBV19 with TRBJ1-2; 7 nucleotides line up with TRBD1. V lost 9 bases and J lost 7; bases outside the gene matches: 14. This CDR3 comprises 14 residues. CDR1 and CDR2 from the germline V gene are LNHDA and SQIVND (reference sequence). CDR3 loop: CASETDRSQGGYTF. Partial CDR3 DNA: TGTGCCAGCGAAACGGACAGGTCACAGGGTGGC.

On this clone: The CDR3 is cut off 3 residues early in the read; its end comes from the germline J gene. The chain uses TRBV19 and TRBJ1-3; D remains ambiguous. Germline CDR1 LNHDA, CDR2 SQIVND (reference sequence). Trimming shortened V by 4 bases and J by 1 base, and 14 bases separated the two germline ends. CDR3 length: 16 amino acids. The CDR3 here is CASSTPFLRSGNTIYF. The sequenced part of the CDR3 DNA is TGTGCCAGTAGTACCCCCTTTTTGCGGTCTGGAAACACC.

A word on this clone: With the read ending 3 residues before the CDR3 end, the germline J gene is used to fill in that end. The chain links TRBV7-9 to TRBJ2-1, with 9 bases fitting TRBD1. V was clipped by 5 bases and J by 6 bases; unmatched bases: 5. Germline V lookup: CDR1 SEHNR, CDR2 FQNEAQ (reference sequence). The CDR3 is 14 residues long. The part of the CDR3 DNA that was read is TGTGCCAGCAGCCTGACAGGGGGGGGCAATGAG. Amino acid sequence: CASSLTGGGNE. The whole CDR3 protein is CASSLTGGGNEQFF.

This clone counts as medium-sized by frequency. The missing CDR3 end, 3 residues past where the read stops, is filled in from the germline J gene. The gene calls are TRBV11-2 and TRBJ2-7; 10 bases align to TRBD1. The CDR3 contains 13 residues. V was pared by 5 bases and J by 3 bases, with 1 base of the junction left unmatched. Per the germline V gene, CDR1 is SGHAT and CDR2 is FQNNGV. The CDR3 spells CASSRTGGYEQYF. CDR3 bases read: TGTGCCAGCAGCCGGACAGGGGGCTACGAG.

By frequency, this clone registers medium-sized. The CDR3 end lies 3 residues beyond the end of the read and is filled in from the germline J gene. V and J are TRBV19 and TRBJ1-2; TRBD1 aligns across 9 bases. The V segment lost 1 base and the J segment 7 bases; nucleotides outside the gene matches: 13. CDR3 length: 17 residues. The germline gives CDR1 LNHDA, CDR2 SQIVND (reference sequence). This CDR3 reads CASSIVHRDRVYGGYTF. CDR3 bases read: TGTGCCAGTAGTATAGTCCACCGGGACAGGGTGTATGGTGGC.

By frequency, this clone registers medium-sized (0.01 to 0.1%). Sequencing ends 3 residues short of the CDR3 end; the germline J gene provides the rest. V and J are TRBV19 and TRBJ2-2; 8 bases agree with TRBD1. The CDR3 extends over 15 amino acids. The trim removed 4 bases at V and 4 bases at J, leaving 5 bases unmatched. Germline V gene data show CDR1 as LNHDA and CDR2 as SQIVND (reference sequence). This CDR3 reads CASSSRDRSTGELFF. CDR3 DNA, as far as it was read: TGTGCCAGTAGTAGCCGGGACAGGAGCACCGGGGAG. Filled out from reference TRBV19 and TRBJ2-2, the complete variable domain reads DGGITQSPKYLFRKEGQNVTLSCEQNLNHDAMYWYRQDPGQGLRLIYYSQIVNDFQKGDIAEGYSVSREKKESFPLTVTSAQKNPTAFYLCASSSRDRSTGELFFGEGSRLTVL.

With respect to this clone: The CDR3 end is not reached by the read, which stops 3 residues before it; the germline J gene fills it in. V and J are TRBV5-1 and TRBJ1-6; the D gene is possibly TRBD1 (6 bases). The CDR3 contains 15 residues. CDR1 is SGHRS, CDR2 YFSETQ, per germline. The V end lost 4 bases, the J end lost 9 bases, and 17 bases lay between the germline ends. The DNA read from the CDR3 is TGCGCCAGCAGCCCCCATGTGGGGGCTGGTTCACCC. Protein product: CASSPHVGAGSP. The whole CDR3 protein reads CASSPHVGAGSPLHF.

As to this clone: The read ends 3 residues early relative to the CDR3; the germline J gene fills the gap. V is TRBV18 and J is TRBJ2-1, with 10 bases matching TRBD2. The CDR3 runs 17 residues. Trimming removed 3 bases from V and 1 base from J; junction bases left unmatched: 6. Germline V CDR1 and CDR2: KGHSH, LQKENI. The CDR3 DNA, read in part, is TGTGCCAGCTCACCTCCCCTAGCGGGAGCGTCCTACAATGAG. Amino acid sequence: CASSPPLAGASYNE. In full, the CDR3 is CASSPPLAGASYNEQFF. The full variable domain, its missing parts supplied by reference TRBV18 and TRBJ2-1, is NAGVMQNPRHLVRRRGQEARLRCSPMKGHSHVYWYRQLPEEGLKFMVYLQKENIIDESGMPKERFSAEFPKEGPSILRIQQVVRGDSAAYFCASSPPLAGASYNEQFFGPGTRLTVL.

This clone registers medium-sized by frequency. CDR3 protein: CSADDTNGYEQYF. The part of the CDR3 DNA that was read is TGCAGCGCCGACGACACGAATGGGTACGAG. The V and J genes are TRBV29-1 and TRBJ2-7; unclear D gene. The CDR3 end lies 3 residues beyond the end of the read and is filled in from the germline J gene. Trimming removed 7 bases at V and 4 bases at J, with 17 bases between. The germline V gene encodes CDR1 SQVTM and CDR2 ANQGSEA. The CDR3 extends over 13 amino acids.

CDR3 amino acids: CASSLRPGDTEAFF. CDR3 DNA (partial): TGTGCCAGCAGTCTACGGCCGGGGGACACTGAA. The gene calls are TRBV6-2 or TRBV6-3 and TRBJ1-1; TRBD1 might be the D (5 bases). The read falls 3 residues short of the CDR3 end, and the missing part is taken from the germline J gene. V was clipped by 5 bases and J by 3 bases, with 13 bases between them. CDR1 and CDR2 from the germline V gene are MNHEY and SVGEGT. There are 14 residues in the CDR3.

Points on this clone: The read falls 3 residues short of the CDR3 end, and the missing part is taken from the germline J gene. V and J are TRBV7-8 and TRBJ1-2, with D hard to call. The CDR3 covers 12 residues. CDR1 is SGHVS, CDR2 FQNEAQ, per germline. Deletions cut 0 bases from V and 5 bases from J, with 4 bases between. The CDR3 loop is CASSLASYGYTF. The sequenced CDR3 bases are TGTGCCAGCAGCTTAGCTTCGTATGGC.